This T cell receptor (beta chain) comes out of a study of regulatory T cells in long-lasting Graves disease. Study results and caveats: Analyses excluded thyroid tissue, covering peripheral blood alone. Relative to new patients (roughly 970), persistent patients exhibited greater sharing of public clonotypes (approximately 2,500).

Germline V gene lookup returns CDR1 MNHEY and CDR2 SMNVEV (reference sequence). This CDR3 is 13 amino acids long. V gave up 9 bases and J gave up 4 bases, with 12 bases separating them. Notes on this clonotype: Antigen specificity is unknown.

Sample time point: newly diagnosed GD, antithyroid drugs for less than 3 months. PBMC RNA was the source of the TCR library. Library construction for TCR beta used iRepertoire HTBI primers and Arm-PCR of CDR3 regions. TCRdb recomputed calls from the multiplex PCR reads with MiXCR, one row per CDR3 protein. The sample contains fewer than 400,000 distinct CDR3 sequences, 18% of which appear only once. The TCR comes from a female donor with Graves disease. The sequencing here drew on peripheral blood mononuclear cells (PBMCs), taken at new diagnosis, from a patient treated with antithyroid drugs. The chain carries TRBV27 and TRBJ1-4, with TRBD1 as a possible D gene (5 bases). The CDR3 loop reads CASGAPLNEKLFF. CDR3 nucleotide sequence: TGTGCCAGTGGGGCCCCACTTAATGAAAAACTGTTTTTT.